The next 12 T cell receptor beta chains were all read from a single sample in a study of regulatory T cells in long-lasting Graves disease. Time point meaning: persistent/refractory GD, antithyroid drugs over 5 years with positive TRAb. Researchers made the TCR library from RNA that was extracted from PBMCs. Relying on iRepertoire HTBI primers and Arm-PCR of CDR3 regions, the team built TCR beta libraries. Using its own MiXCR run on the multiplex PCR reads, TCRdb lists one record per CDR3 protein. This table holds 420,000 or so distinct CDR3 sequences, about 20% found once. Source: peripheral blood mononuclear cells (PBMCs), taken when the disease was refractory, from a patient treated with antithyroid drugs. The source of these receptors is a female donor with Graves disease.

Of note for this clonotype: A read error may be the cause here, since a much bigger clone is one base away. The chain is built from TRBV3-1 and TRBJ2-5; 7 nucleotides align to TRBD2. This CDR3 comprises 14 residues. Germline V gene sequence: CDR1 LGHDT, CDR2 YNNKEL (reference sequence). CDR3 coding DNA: TGTACCAGCAGCCAAGACGGGGGGAAAGGGACCCAGTACTTC. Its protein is CTSSQDGGKGTQYF.

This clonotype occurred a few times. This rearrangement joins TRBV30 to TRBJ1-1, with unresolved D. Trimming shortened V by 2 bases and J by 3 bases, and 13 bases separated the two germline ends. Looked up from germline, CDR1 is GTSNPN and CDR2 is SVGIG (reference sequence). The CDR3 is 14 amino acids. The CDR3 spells CAWSKGRVDTEAFF. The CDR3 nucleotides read TGTGCCTGGAGTAAGGGAAGGGTGGACACTGAAGCTTTCTTT.

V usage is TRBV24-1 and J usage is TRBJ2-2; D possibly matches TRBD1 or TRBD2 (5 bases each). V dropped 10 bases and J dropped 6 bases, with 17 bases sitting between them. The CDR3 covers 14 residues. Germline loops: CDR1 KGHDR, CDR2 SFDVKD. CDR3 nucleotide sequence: TGTGCCACGGGGGACCGAAATGAGGCCGGGGAGCTGTTTTTT. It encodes CATGDRNEAGELFF.

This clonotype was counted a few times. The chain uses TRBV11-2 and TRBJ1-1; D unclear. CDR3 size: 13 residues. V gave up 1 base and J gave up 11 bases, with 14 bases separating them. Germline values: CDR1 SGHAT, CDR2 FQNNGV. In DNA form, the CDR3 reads TGTGCCAGCAGCTTAGGCCCGTCTGGTGAGGCTTTCTTT. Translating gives CASSLGPSGEAFF.

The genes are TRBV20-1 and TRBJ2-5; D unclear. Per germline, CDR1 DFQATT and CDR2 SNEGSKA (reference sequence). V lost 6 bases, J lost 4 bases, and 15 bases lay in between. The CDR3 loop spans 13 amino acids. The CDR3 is CSAGGGYRETQYF. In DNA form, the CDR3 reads TGCAGTGCGGGTGGTGGCTATCGAGAGACCCAGTACTTC.

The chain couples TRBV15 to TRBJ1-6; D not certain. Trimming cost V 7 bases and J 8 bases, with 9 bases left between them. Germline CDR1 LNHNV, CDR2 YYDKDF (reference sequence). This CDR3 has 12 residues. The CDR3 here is CATNGYYSPLHF. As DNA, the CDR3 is TGTGCCACCAACGGGTATTATTCACCCCTCCACTTT. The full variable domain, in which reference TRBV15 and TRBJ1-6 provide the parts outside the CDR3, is DAMVIQNPRYQVTQFGKPVTLSCSQTLNHNVMYWYQQKSSQAPKLLFHYYDKDFNNEADTPDNFQSRRPNTSFCFLDIRSPGLGDTAMYLCATNGYYSPLHFGNGTRLTVT.

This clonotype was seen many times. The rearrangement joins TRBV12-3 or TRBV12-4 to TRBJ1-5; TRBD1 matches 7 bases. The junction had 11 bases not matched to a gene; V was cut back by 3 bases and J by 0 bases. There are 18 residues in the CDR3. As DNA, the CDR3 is TGTGCCAGCAGTTTGAGACAGGGCCTAGGGGTTAGCAATCAGCCCCAGCATTTT. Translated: CASSLRQGLGVSNQPQHF.

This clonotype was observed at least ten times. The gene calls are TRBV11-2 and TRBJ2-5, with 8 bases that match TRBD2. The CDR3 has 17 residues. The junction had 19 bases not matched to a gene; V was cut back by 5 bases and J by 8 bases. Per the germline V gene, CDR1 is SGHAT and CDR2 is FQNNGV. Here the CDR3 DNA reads TGTGCCAGCAGCGCGACTAGCGAGGCCTTCACCAAGAGAACCCAGTACTTC. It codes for CASSATSEAFTKRTQYF.

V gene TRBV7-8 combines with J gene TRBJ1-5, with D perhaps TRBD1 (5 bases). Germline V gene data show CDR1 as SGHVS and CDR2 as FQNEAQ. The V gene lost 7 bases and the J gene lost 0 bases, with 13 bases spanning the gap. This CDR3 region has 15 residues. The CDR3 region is CASNQGPLSNQPQHF. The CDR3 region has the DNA TGTGCCAGCAATCAGGGACCCCTTAGCAATCAGCCCCAGCATTTT.

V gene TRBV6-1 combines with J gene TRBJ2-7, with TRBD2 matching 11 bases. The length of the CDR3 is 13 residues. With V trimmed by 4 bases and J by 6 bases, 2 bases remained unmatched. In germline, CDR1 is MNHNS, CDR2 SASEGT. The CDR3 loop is CASSVTSGIEQYF. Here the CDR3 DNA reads TGTGCCAGCAGTGTGACTAGCGGGATCGAGCAGTACTTC.

This CDR3 reads CATSPLGDNEQFF. The CDR3 nucleotides read TGTGCCACCTCACCGCTAGGGGACAATGAGCAGTTCTTC. This chain joins TRBV2 and TRBJ2-1; possibly TRBD1 for D (5 bases). The germline V and J ends were trimmed by 10 bases and 5 bases, with 15 bases remaining between them. This CDR3 is 13 amino acids long. The germline CDR1 and CDR2 sequences are SNHLY and FYNNEI.

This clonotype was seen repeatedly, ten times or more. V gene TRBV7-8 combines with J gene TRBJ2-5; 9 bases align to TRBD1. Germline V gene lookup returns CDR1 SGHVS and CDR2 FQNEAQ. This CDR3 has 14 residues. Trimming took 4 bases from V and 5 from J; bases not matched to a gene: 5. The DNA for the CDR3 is TGTGCCAGCAGCTCTACAGGGGGCGGGGAGACCCAGTACTTC. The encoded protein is CASSSTGGGETQYF.